The 15 T cell receptor beta chains in this list originate from one sample, sequenced in a study of PD-1 blockade in classical Hodgkin lymphoma. The assay was immunoSEQ multiplex PCR, and TCRdb's table has in-frame clones only and misses some. Found here are over 75,000 clones, 75% to 95% of them singletons; the top ten hold approximately 2.9%. The sample's time point: cycle 4 day 1 (C4D1), after around six weeks of nivolumab. Every patient had relapsed following autologous stem cell transplantation, and cohorts differed in brentuximab vedotin exposure. Material: peripheral blood mononuclear cells (PBMCs), obtained before the fourth cycle of nivolumab. The receptors derive from a human donor with classical Hodgkin lymphoma.

J is TRBJ1-5 and V is TRBV19; possible D gene TRBD1, 5 bases. Trimming shortened V by 1 base and J by 0 bases, and 7 bases separated the two germline ends. The CDR3 sequence is 15 residues long. CDR1 is LNHDA and CDR2 is SQIVND in the germline V gene (reference sequence). The CDR3: CASSIGGRSNQPQHF. In DNA, the CDR3 is TGTGCCAGTAGTATAGGGGGCCGTAGCAATCAGCCCCAGCATTTT. The complete variable domain, with remaining parts taken from reference TRBV19 and TRBJ1-5, reads DGGITQSPKYLFRKEGQNVTLSCEQNLNHDAMYWYRQDPGQGLRLIYYSQIVNDFQKGDIAEGYSVSREKKESFPLTVTSAQKNPTAFYLCASSIGGRSNQPQHFGDGTRLSIL.

The chain employs TRBV29-1 and TRBJ2-5; TRBD2 might be the D (6 bases). Germline assignment: CDR1 SQVTM and CDR2 ANQGSEA. Between the trimmed V and J ends, which lost 8 bases and 2 bases, there was a span of 12 bases. The CDR3 sequence is 12 residues long. The CDR3: CSRRRAQETQYF. DNA of the CDR3: TGCAGCCGCAGGAGGGCGCAAGAGACCCAGTACTTC. Full variable domain (outside the CDR3, taken from reference TRBV29-1 and TRBJ2-5): SAVISQKPSRDICQRGTSLTIQCQVDSQVTMMFWYRQQPGQSLTLIATANQGSEATYESGFVIDKFPISRPNLTFSTLTVSNMSPEDSSIYLCSRRRAQETQYFGPGTRLLVL.

The rearrangement joins TRBV27 to TRBJ1-2; 7 nucleotides line up with TRBD1. The V segment lost 5 bases and the J segment 5 bases; nucleotides outside the gene matches: 8. Per the germline V gene, CDR1 is MNHEY and CDR2 is SMNVEV (reference sequence). CDR3 size: 14 residues. The CDR3 region is CASSATGYLYGYTF. CDR3 in DNA: TGTGCCAGCAGTGCGACAGGGTACCTATATGGCTACACCTTC.

The chain couples TRBV5-4 to TRBJ1-4; D is ambiguous. This CDR3 is built from 15 residues. CDR1 is SGHNT, CDR2 YYREEE, per germline (reference sequence). Trimming stripped 4 bases from V and 2 bases from J, with 12 bases between. CDR3 residues: CASSQHPNTNEKLFF. CDR3 nucleotide sequence: TGTGCCAGCAGCCAACACCCGAATACTAATGAAAAACTGTTTTTT.

The chain carries TRBV19 and TRBJ2-5; D ambiguous. V dropped 6 bases and J dropped 0 bases, with 5 bases sitting between them. The CDR3 contains 12 residues. The germline V gene has CDR1 LNHDA and CDR2 SQIVND (reference sequence). CDR3 sequence reads: CASRGNQETQYF. CDR3 nucleotides: TGTGCCAGTAGGGGCAACCAAGAGACCCAGTACTTC. Variable domain in full (rest from reference TRBV19 and TRBJ2-5): DGGITQSPKYLFRKEGQNVTLSCEQNLNHDAMYWYRQDPGQGLRLIYYSQIVNDFQKGDIAEGYSVSREKKESFPLTVTSAQKNPTAFYLCASRGNQETQYFGPGTRLLVL.

The chain uses TRBV6-8 and TRBJ2-3; D possibly uses TRBD1 or TRBD2 (7 bases each). CDR1 is MNHGY, CDR2 SAAAGT, per germline. Trimming removed 5 bases from V and 2 bases from J, with 26 bases in between. The CDR3 contains 19 residues. The CDR3 region is CASSLPSQGQGGTTDTQYF. In nucleotides, the CDR3 is TGTGCCAGCAGTCTCCCGTCCCAGGGCCAGGGGGGGACCACAGATACGCAGTATTTT.

The rearrangement uses TRBV7-2 and TRBJ2-7, with D hard to call. CDR3 length: 13 residues. V was shortened by 3 bases and J by 5 bases, with 11 bases between the two germline ends. Germline V CDR1 and CDR2: SGHTA, FQGNSA. The CDR3 loop reads CASSFFLGDEQYF. The CDR3 DNA reads TGTGCCAGCAGCTTCTTCCTAGGAGACGAGCAGTACTTC.

The rearrangement links TRBV7-2 to TRBJ1-5; 8 bases agree with TRBD1. CDR1 is SGHTA, CDR2 FQGNSA, per germline. The ends lost 5 bases at V and 0 bases at J; junction bases unmatched: 6. The CDR3 length is 16 residues. The CDR3 DNA follows: TGTGCCAGCAGCCCACAGACAGGGGATAGCAATCAGCCCCAGCATTTT. It encodes CASSPQTGDSNQPQHF.

This clone was counted a single time. V and J are TRBV19 and TRBJ2-5, with a tentative D call TRBD1 (5 bases). With the DNA end fitting TRBJ2-7 better, the J assignment may be wrong. Germline CDR1 and CDR2: LNHDA and SQIVND (reference sequence). The CDR3 has 14 residues. CDR3 coding DNA: TGTGCCAGTAGTAGTGCGACAGTTCTCGGCGAGCAGTACTTC. Translating it yields CASSSATVLGEQYF.

V usage is TRBV4-3 and J usage is TRBJ1-1; a weak D match, TRBD1 (5 bases). Germline assignment: CDR1 LGHNA and CDR2 YSLEER. This CDR3 comprises 15 residues. V was pared by 4 bases and J by 11 bases, with 23 bases between. The CDR3 spells CASSLQPGPKEYAFF. The DNA of the CDR3 is TGCGCCAGCAGCCTACAACCGGGACCGAAAGAATATGCTTTCTTT.

This clone was seen only once. This sequence joins TRBV28 and TRBJ1-6, with D tentatively TRBD1 (6 bases). The germline CDR1 and CDR2 sequences are MDHEN and SYDVKM. The CDR3 loop spans 15 amino acids. Trimming left V 8 bases short and J 7 bases short, with 18 bases between. This CDR3 reads CASRRTEGVNSPLHF. The CDR3 DNA follows: TGTGCCAGCCGGCGCACGGAGGGGGTGAATTCACCCCTCCACTTT.

The chain uses TRBV2 and TRBJ1-6; perhaps TRBD1 as D (6 bases). Trimming stripped 1 base from V and 8 bases from J, with 12 bases between. This CDR3 has 15 amino acids. Germline CDR1 is SNHLY and CDR2 is FYNNEI. For the CDR3, the DNA is TGTGCCAGCAGTGAAGATGGACAGCCGGATTCACCCCTCCACTTT. Translation: CASSEDGQPDSPLHF.

This sequence joins TRBV7-9 and TRBJ1-3, with TRBD1 as a possible D gene (5 bases). The V and J ends lost 8 bases and 1 base respectively, with 12 bases between them. The V gene's germline CDR1 is SEHNR and CDR2 FQNEAQ (reference sequence). The CDR3 consists of 14 residues. The DNA of the CDR3 is TGTGCCAGCCGGGGGGTTGGTTCTGGAAACACCATATATTTT. Its translation: CASRGVGSGNTIYF. Full variable domain (outside the CDR3, taken from reference TRBV7-9 and TRBJ1-3): DTGVSQNPRHKITKRGQNVTFRCDPISEHNRLYWYRQTLGQGPEFLTYFQNEAQLEKSRLLSDRFSAERPKGSFSTLEIQRTEQGDSAMYLCASRGVGSGNTIYFGEGSWLTVV.

This chain uses TRBV11-1 with TRBJ1-5; D might be TRBD1 (6 bases). This CDR3 has 14 residues. Germline lookup yields CDR1 SGHAT and CDR2 FQDESV (reference sequence). V was clipped by 5 bases and J by 1 base, with 9 bases between them. CDR3 coding DNA: TGTGCCAGCAGCAAAGACAGGAGCAATCAGCCCCAGCATTTT. This encodes CASSKDRSNQPQHF.

This sequence joins TRBV4-2 and TRBJ2-1; 11 bases map to TRBD2. V shed 2 bases, J shed 8 bases, and the junction held 11 bases outside the gene matches. This CDR3 region has 17 residues. Germline V lookup: CDR1 LGHNA, CDR2 YNFKEQ. CDR3: CASSQLIAGGNIDEQFF. The CDR3 nucleotides are TGTGCCAGCAGCCAACTCATAGCGGGGGGGAACATAGATGAGCAGTTCTTC.